Sequencing of this TCR beta chain was carried out in a study of T cells of healthy individuals. TCRdb re-called the 5' RACE reads with MiXCR, one entry per CDR3 protein. This table has approximately 100,000 distinct CDR3 sequences, about 16% appearing once. This clonotype was seen only a few times. The V end was cut by 1 base, the J end by 4 bases, with 10 bases between. This CDR3 is 14 amino acids long. Germline assignment: CDR1 SGHTA and CDR2 FQGNSA. V gene TRBV7-2 combines with J gene TRBJ1-1; unclear D gene. The TCR comes from a human donor in good health. The CDR3 protein is CASSLDPGVTEAFF. The CDR3 bases are TGTGCCAGCAGCTTAGATCCGGGAGTCACTGAAGCTTTCTTT.